One sample yielded the 31 T cell receptor beta chains listed below, sequenced in a study of cytomegalovirus exposure and HLA in healthy donors. Profiling relied on immunoSEQ multiplex PCR, and the TCRdb table lists in-frame clones only, not all of them. This table holds some 200,000 clones, 75% to 95% found once. Source material: PBMCs. The source is a young woman in good health and CMV-seronegative.

The chain is built from TRBV5-6 and TRBJ2-7, with D maybe TRBD2 (5 bases). The CDR3 contains 14 residues. V gave up 6 bases and J gave up 9 bases, with 22 bases separating them. Germline V CDR1 and CDR2: SGHDT, YYEEEE. The CDR3 DNA follows: TGTGCCAGCACCATAACGGGGATCTTACGGGGGCAGTACTTC. As protein: CASTITGILRGQYF.

The genes are TRBV2 and TRBJ2-1; 9 bases agree with TRBD1. Trimming removed 11 bases from V and 0 bases from J; junction bases left unmatched: 8. CDR3 length: 15 amino acids. Germline V gives CDR1 SNHLY, CDR2 FYNNEI. The CDR3 region is CAAGGQGGSYNEQFF. Written as DNA, the CDR3 is TGTGCCGCAGGGGGACAGGGAGGCTCCTACAATGAGCAGTTCTTC.

This sequence joins TRBV9 and TRBJ1-1; weak D call: TRBD1 (6 bases). Trimming cost V 3 bases and J 7 bases, with 22 bases left between them. This CDR3 is 16 amino acids long. From germline, CDR1 is SGDLS and CDR2 YYNGEE. In nucleotides, the CDR3 is TGTGCCAGCAGCGGAGGTGACGGGACACCACCCAATGAAGCTTTCTTT. This encodes CASSGGDGTPPNEAFF.

The chain combines TRBV27 with TRBJ2-7; TRBD2 matches at 7 bases. The CDR3 contains 12 residues. J gave up 12 bases and V 6 bases, and 11 bases lay outside the gene matches. Germline V gene data show CDR1 as MNHEY and CDR2 as SMNVEV (reference sequence). CDR3 sequence reads: CASSPGLQTLYF. Here the CDR3 DNA reads TGTGCCAGCAGCCCGGGACTACAGACCTTGTACTTC.

This clone was seen only a few times. This chain joins TRBV2 and TRBJ1-3; D unclear. V was clipped by 8 bases and J by 10 bases, with 15 bases between them. This CDR3 region has 12 residues. CDR1 is SNHLY, CDR2 FYNNEI, per germline. The CDR3 protein is CASHRAGETIYF. The CDR3 nucleotides read TGTGCCAGCCACCGGGCGGGCGAGACCATATATTTT. Combining the CDR3 with reference TRBV2 and TRBJ1-3 gives the whole variable domain EPEVTQTPSHQVTQMGQEVILRCVPISNHLYFYWYRQILGQKVEFLVSFYNNEISEKSEIFDDQFSVERPDGSNFTLKIRSTKLEDSAMYFCASHRAGETIYFGEGSWLTVV.

This clone has only one observation. The chain uses TRBV19 and TRBJ2-7, with D perhaps matching TRBD2 (7 bases). Germline-derived CDR1 and CDR2 are LNHDA and SQIVND (reference sequence). Trimming took 5 bases from V and 4 from J, leaving 18 bases between them. This CDR3 spans 15 amino acids. DNA of the CDR3: TGTGCCAGTAGTCCGGCTGGGGGCGGGAGTTACGAGCAGTACTTC. Amino acids: CASSPAGGGSYEQYF.

V is TRBV28 and J is TRBJ1-5, with D maybe TRBD1 (5 bases). CDR3 length: 16 amino acids. Trimming stripped 4 bases from V and 3 bases from J, with 16 bases between. CDR1 MDHEN and CDR2 SYDVKM come from the germline V gene. The CDR3 loop is CASSSNQGGYNQPQHF. CDR3 in DNA: TGTGCCAGCAGTTCGAACCAGGGAGGATACAATCAGCCCCAGCATTTT.

The chain recombines TRBV28 with TRBJ1-5; the match to TRBD1 covers 10 bases. The CDR3 runs to 18 residues. Germline lookup yields CDR1 MDHEN and CDR2 SYDVKM. V lost 7 bases, J lost 0 bases, and 12 bases stayed unmatched. The CDR3 reads CASTPRTGGVYSNQPQHF. The CDR3, as DNA: TGTGCCAGCACCCCGCGGACAGGGGGTGTATATAGCAATCAGCCCCAGCATTTT.

The DNA of the CDR3 is TGCGCCAGCAGCGTGGACAGGATTAGAAACACCATATATTTT. This sequence encodes CASSVDRIRNTIYF. The chain carries TRBV5-1 and TRBJ1-3, with 7 bases aligning to TRBD1. The CDR3 has 14 amino acids. Germline values: CDR1 SGHRS, CDR2 YFSETQ. The ends lost 4 bases at V and 5 bases at J; junction bases unmatched: 6.

The chain has TRBV19 and TRBJ1-1; D is uncertain. The V gene lost 5 bases and the J gene lost 0 bases, with 7 bases spanning the gap. The CDR3 consists of 13 residues. The germline CDR1 and CDR2 sequences are LNHDA and SQIVND (reference sequence). The CDR3 region has the DNA TGTGCCAGTAGTGAGGGTATGAACACTGAAGCTTTCTTT. Amino acid sequence: CASSEGMNTEAFF.

The CDR3 loop is CASSYSTGGGTEAFF. DNA for the CDR3: TGTGCCAGCAGTTACTCGACAGGGGGCGGAACTGAAGCTTTCTTT. The chain couples TRBV6-6 to TRBJ1-1; TRBD1 matches at 10 bases. In germline, CDR1 is MNHNY, CDR2 SVGAGI (reference sequence). The V and J ends lost 0 bases and 5 bases, in that order; junction bases with no gene match: 3. The CDR3 runs 15 residues.

The chain is built from TRBV2 and TRBJ2-7; 7 nucleotides line up with TRBD1. The CDR3 contains 14 residues. The V gene end was trimmed by 7 bases and the J gene end by 1 base; junction bases not matched to a gene: 7. Looked up from germline, CDR1 is SNHLY and CDR2 is FYNNEI. The CDR3 DNA is TGTGCCAGCATGAGACAGGGCACATCCTACGAGCAGTACTTC. Its protein is CASMRQGTSYEQYF.

This chain joins TRBV6-6 and TRBJ2-7; 8 bases align to TRBD1. The germline gives CDR1 MNHNY, CDR2 SVGAGI (reference sequence). Losses at the gene ends were 0 bases for V and 3 bases for J; bases not matched to a gene: 4. CDR3 length: 15 residues. DNA for the CDR3: TGTGCCAGCAGTTACTCAGGACAGGGTTACTACGAGCAGTACTTC. This sequence encodes CASSYSGQGYYEQYF.

The chain employs TRBV18 and TRBJ2-7; 8 bases are shared with TRBD1. The ends lost 4 bases at V and 2 bases at J; junction bases unmatched: 7. The length of the CDR3 is 15 residues. Germline CDR1 and CDR2: KGHSH and LQKENI. Written as DNA, the CDR3 is TGTGCCAGCTCACTTGGACAGGGTAACCCCTACGAGCAGTACTTC. The encoded protein is CASSLGQGNPYEQYF.

The V call is TRBV5-4, the J call TRBJ1-5; the D is unclear. The CDR3 is made up of 13 amino acids. Germline V gene lookup returns CDR1 SGHNT and CDR2 YYREEE (reference sequence). Trimming shortened V by 0 bases and J by 3 bases, and 4 bases separated the two germline ends. For the CDR3, the DNA is TGTGCCAGCAGCTTGGGTTACAATCAGCCCCAGCATTTT. This gives the protein CASSLGYNQPQHF.

The V call is TRBV6-6, the J call TRBJ2-2; D unclear. From germline, CDR1 is MNHNY and CDR2 SVGAGI (reference sequence). V was pared by 7 bases and J by 2 bases, with 11 bases between. The CDR3 is made up of 14 amino acids. CDR3: CASIVDTNTGELFF. As DNA, the CDR3 is TGTGCCAGCATCGTTGACACTAACACCGGGGAGCTGTTTTTT.

The gene calls are TRBV4-1 and TRBJ2-3, with 10 positions matching TRBD2. The CDR3 is 14 amino acids. In germline, CDR1 is MGHRA, CDR2 YSYEKL. J was trimmed by 3 bases and V by 4 bases; bases with no gene match: 1. The CDR3 reads CASSLGLATDTQYF. CDR3 bases: TGCGCCAGCAGCCTGGGACTAGCGACAGATACGCAGTATTTT.

The V gene is TRBV9, the J gene TRBJ2-3; 7 bases line up with TRBD2. The V gene end was trimmed by 6 bases and the J gene end by 3 bases; junction bases not matched to a gene: 7. This CDR3 has 14 amino acids. The germline gives CDR1 SGDLS, CDR2 YYNGEE. The CDR3 nucleotides read TGTGCCAGCAACGGCGGGAGACTAACAGATACGCAGTATTTT. Protein sequence: CASNGGRLTDTQYF.

The rearrangement joins TRBV27 to TRBJ2-7; D unresolved. CDR1 MNHEY and CDR2 SMNVEV come from the germline V gene (reference sequence). CDR3 length: 12 amino acids. Trimming took 3 bases from V and 6 from J, leaving 9 bases between them. CDR3: CASSLRVFEQYF. The DNA for the CDR3 is TGTGCCAGCAGTTTGAGAGTCTTCGAGCAGTACTTC.

The gene calls are TRBV30 and TRBJ2-2; TRBD1 is a possible D gene (5 bases). Germline-derived CDR1 and CDR2 are GTSNPN and SVGIG (reference sequence). V gave up 1 base and J gave up 1 base, with 7 bases separating them. The CDR3 consists of 14 residues. CDR3 protein: CAWSADKNTGELFF. The DNA for the CDR3 is TGTGCCTGGAGTGCGGACAAGAACACCGGGGAGCTGTTTTTT.

CDR3 bases: TGCGCCAGCAGCCGCGCAGGGGTGGCGTACACTGAAGCTTTCTTT. This gives the protein CASSRAGVAYTEAFF. This chain links TRBV4-1 with TRBJ1-1; D possibly corresponds to TRBD1 (6 bases). This CDR3 region has 15 residues. Germline assignment: CDR1 MGHRA and CDR2 YSYEKL. Trimming pared 4 bases from V and 3 bases from J, leaving 15 bases between.

The chain has TRBV6-1 and TRBJ2-1; D uncertain. Looked up from germline, CDR1 is MNHNS and CDR2 is SASEGT. CDR3 length equals 13 residues. The V end was cut by 6 bases, the J end by 0 bases, with 6 bases between. In DNA, the CDR3 is TGTGCCAGCAGCAGAGGCTCCTACAATGAGCAGTTCTTC. This codes for CASSRGSYNEQFF.

CDR3 loop: CAWSVVQLNQPQHF. Here the CDR3 DNA reads TGTGCCTGGAGTGTAGTACAGCTAAATCAGCCCCAGCATTTT. The chain carries TRBV30 and TRBJ1-5; no clear D gene. This CDR3 is built from 14 residues. Between the trimmed V and J ends, which lost 0 bases and 4 bases, there was a span of 10 bases. Germline assignment: CDR1 GTSNPN and CDR2 SVGIG (reference sequence).

V usage is TRBV4-1 and J usage is TRBJ1-1; the D gene is possibly TRBD1 (5 bases). This CDR3 spans 13 amino acids. V was shortened by 3 bases and J by 4 bases, with 9 bases between the two germline ends. CDR1 is MGHRA, CDR2 YSYEKL, per germline. The CDR3 sequence is CASSHQGPTEAFF. CDR3 bases: TGCGCCAGCAGCCACCAGGGTCCCACTGAAGCTTTCTTT.

This clone was seen only a few times. V is TRBV12-5 and J is TRBJ2-5, with 13 bases aligning to TRBD2. Germline lookup yields CDR1 LGHNT and CDR2 FRNRAP. CDR3 size: 15 residues. Germline trimming cut 1 base from V and 4 bases from J; bases unmatched to any gene: 0. CDR3 nucleotide sequence: TGTGCTAGTGGTTTGGGACTAGCGGGAGGAGAGACCCAGTACTTC. Protein: CASGLGLAGGETQYF.

The CDR3 spells CASSPGGNYEQYF. The DNA for the CDR3 is TGTGCCAGTAGTCCAGGGGGCAACTACGAGCAGTACTTC. The J gene is TRBJ2-7, the V gene TRBV19, with 8 bases lining up with TRBD1. CDR3 size: 13 residues. In germline, CDR1 is LNHDA, CDR2 SQIVND (reference sequence). The junction had 3 bases not matched to a gene; V was cut back by 5 bases and J by 3 bases.

This clone appeared once. This chain links TRBV5-1 with TRBJ1-2; 7 bases fit TRBD1. The CDR3 is 15 residues long. The V gene's germline CDR1 is SGHRS and CDR2 YFSETQ. V shed 0 bases and J 5 bases; nucleotides not matched to a gene: 7. The CDR3 loop reads CASSLEGGAAYGYTF. DNA of the CDR3: TGCGCCAGCAGCTTGGAAGGGGGCGCGGCTTATGGCTACACCTTC.

This chain links TRBV5-6 with TRBJ1-6; the D is unclear. The V end lost 5 bases, the J end lost 7 bases, and 16 bases lay between the germline ends. CDR3 size: 15 residues. Germline V gives CDR1 SGHDT, CDR2 YYEEEE. The CDR3 loop reads CASSGTPPQNSPLHF. The CDR3 DNA follows: TGTGCCAGCAGTGGCACCCCACCCCAGAATTCACCCCTCCACTTT.

The chain carries TRBV27 and TRBJ2-3; 11 positions agree with TRBD1. Per the germline V gene, CDR1 is MNHEY and CDR2 is SMNVEV (reference sequence). Germline trimming cut 6 bases from V and 5 bases from J; bases unmatched to any gene: 7. This CDR3 comprises 15 residues. CDR3 sequence (DNA): TGTGCCAGCAGCCAAGGACAGGGGGCAGTAGATACGCAGTATTTT. Protein product: CASSQGQGAVDTQYF.

The chain links TRBV10-3 to TRBJ1-1, with TRBD1 matching over 7 bases. Losses at the gene ends were 9 bases for V and 4 bases for J; bases not matched to a gene: 11. Per the germline V gene, CDR1 is ENHRY and CDR2 is SYGVKD. The CDR3 contains 14 residues. CDR3: CAMAKGAVGTEAFF. The CDR3 region has the DNA TGTGCCATGGCAAAGGGGGCCGTCGGCACTGAAGCTTTCTTT.

This clone has only one observation. V usage is TRBV30 and J usage is TRBJ2-3; D may be TRBD2 (5 bases). This CDR3 spans 15 amino acids. In germline, CDR1 is GTSNPN, CDR2 SVGIG (reference sequence). Trimming removed 4 bases at V and 5 bases at J, with 19 bases between. The CDR3 protein is CAWNRGQRTLDTQYF. The DNA of the CDR3 is TGTGCCTGGAACCGAGGGCAGAGGACTCTAGATACGCAGTATTTT.